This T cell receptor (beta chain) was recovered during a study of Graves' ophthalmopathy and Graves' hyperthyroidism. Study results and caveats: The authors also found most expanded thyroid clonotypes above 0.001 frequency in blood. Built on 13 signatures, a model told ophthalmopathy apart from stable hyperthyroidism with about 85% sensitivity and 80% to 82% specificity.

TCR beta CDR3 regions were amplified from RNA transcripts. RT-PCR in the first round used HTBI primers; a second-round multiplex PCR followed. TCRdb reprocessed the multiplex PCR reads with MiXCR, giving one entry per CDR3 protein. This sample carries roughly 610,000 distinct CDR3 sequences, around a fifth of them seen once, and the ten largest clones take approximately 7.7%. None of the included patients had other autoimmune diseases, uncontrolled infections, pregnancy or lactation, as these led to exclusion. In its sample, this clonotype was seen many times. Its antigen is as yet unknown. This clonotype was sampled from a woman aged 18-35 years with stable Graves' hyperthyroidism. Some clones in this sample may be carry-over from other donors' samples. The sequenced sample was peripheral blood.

The CDR3 loop reads CSGSGTGGNEQYF. The CDR3 nucleotides are TGCAGCGGCTCCGGGACAGGGGGGAACGAGCAGTACTTC. The chain links TRBV29-1 to TRBJ2-7; 11 positions match TRBD1. This CDR3 comprises 13 residues. Per germline, CDR1 SQVTM and CDR2 ANQGSEA. Trimming at V came to 7 bases and at J to 5 bases, leaving 7 bases not matched to a gene.